The 18 T cell receptor beta chains below all came from one sample that was sequenced in a study of metastatic and nonmetastatic thyroid tumors. TCRdb re-clonotyped the PCR reads through MiXCR. The sample lists about 69,000 clones, 12% to 15% occurring once. Among the patients, none had received any treatment before thyroid surgery. What was sequenced was blood. The receptors were gathered from a male donor with papillary thyroid cancer or a benign thyroid nodule (not recorded which). Some clones in this sample may be carry-over from other donors' samples.

Ten or more counts support this clone. The chain joins TRBV7-3 to TRBJ2-3; D is undetermined. Trimming removed 2 bases from V and 0 bases from J, with 12 bases in between. This CDR3 has 16 amino acids. The germline gives CDR1 SGHTA, CDR2 FQGTGA. The CDR3 reads CASSLLGSPSTDTQYF. For the CDR3, the DNA is TGTGCCAGCAGCTTACTGGGCTCCCCTAGCACAGATACGCAGTATTTT.

The chain employs TRBV5-6 and TRBJ2-7; 7 bases fit TRBD2. The germline gives CDR1 SGHDT, CDR2 YYEEEE. Losses at the gene ends were 1 base for V and 5 bases for J; bases not matched to a gene: 12. The CDR3 runs 16 residues. DNA for the CDR3: TGTGCCAGCAGCTTGCTCAAACTAGCGTATATCCACGAGCAGTACTTC. The encoded protein is CASSLLKLAYIHEQYF.

This clone was seen repeatedly, ten times or more. This chain joins TRBV11-2 and TRBJ2-5, with 10 nucleotides matching TRBD2. The CDR3 length is 15 residues. CDR1 is SGHAT, CDR2 FQNNGV, per germline. The V and J ends lost 5 bases and 1 base, in that order; junction bases with no gene match: 4. CDR3: CASSLLAGFQETQYF. CDR3 coding DNA: TGTGCCAGCAGCCTACTAGCGGGGTTCCAAGAGACCCAGTACTTC.

This clone was recorded many times. This chain joins TRBV6-1 and TRBJ2-1; 11 nucleotides match TRBD2. V shed 2 bases, J shed 7 bases, and the junction held 10 bases outside the gene matches. The CDR3 covers 17 residues. Germline V gene sequence: CDR1 MNHNS, CDR2 SASEGT. The CDR3 spells CASSESPPGLADNEQFF. CDR3 sequence (DNA): TGTGCCAGCAGTGAATCACCGCCGGGACTAGCGGATAATGAGCAGTTCTTC.

This clone was seen only a few times. A much larger clone differs from this one at a single base, so this may be a read error. This chain uses TRBV4-2 with TRBJ1-1; 10 bases match TRBD1. CDR1 LGHNA and CDR2 YNFKEQ come from the germline V gene. CDR3 length equals 15 residues. V was clipped by 4 bases and J by 4 bases; unmatched bases: 6. The CDR3 DNA reads as TGTGCCAGCAGCCCGCGACAGGGGGCGAGCACTGAAGCTTTCTTT. Protein sequence: CASSPRQGASTEAFF.

This clone has a count of ten or more. The junction departs from germline at one end; a sequencing error may be responsible. V gene TRBV30 combines with J gene TRBJ2-1; either TRBD1 or TRBD2 may fit D (7 bases each). CDR1 and CDR2 from the germline V gene are GTSNPN and SVGIG (reference sequence). The CDR3 sequence is 16 residues long. The DNA for the CDR3 is TGTGCCTGGAAAGGGGCCCCCGACAGGGACTACGATGAGCAGTTCTTC. Its translation: CAWKGAPDRDYDEQFF.

This clone was counted at least ten times. This chain joins TRBV5-1 and TRBJ1-4, with TRBD1 identical over 8 bases. Unmatched junction bases numbered 4, after V lost 0 bases and J lost 0 bases. Germline V gene lookup returns CDR1 SGHRS and CDR2 YFSETQ. This CDR3 contains 17 residues. The CDR3 nucleotides are TGCGCCAGCAGCTTGGATGGACAGGGCGCAACTAATGAAAAACTGTTTTTT. It is translated as CASSLDGQGATNEKLFF.

This clone was seen at least ten times. The sample holds other DNA sequences that translate to the same CDR3. The chain is built from TRBV29-1 and TRBJ2-2; 10 bases map to TRBD2. The CDR3 loop spans 14 amino acids. J lost 7 bases, V lost 2 bases, and 4 bases had no gene match. Per germline, CDR1 SQVTM and CDR2 ANQGSEA. The CDR3 DNA reads TGCAGCGTTGAACTAGCGGGAGAAATCGGGGAGCTGTTTTTT. This gives the protein CSVELAGEIGELFF.

This sequence joins TRBV20-1 and TRBJ2-7, with 13 bases that match TRBD2. The CDR3 runs 19 residues. The V and J ends lost 0 bases and 1 base, in that order; junction bases with no gene match: 12. Looked up from germline, CDR1 is DFQATT and CDR2 is SNEGSKA (reference sequence). In nucleotides, the CDR3 is TGCAGTGCTAGAGACCCGGACAGTAGGGGACTAGCGGGATCCTACGAGCAGTACTTC. Translating it yields CSARDPDSRGLAGSYEQYF.

This clone was observed many times. V gene TRBV4-1 combines with J gene TRBJ2-3, with 8 bases matching TRBD2. From germline, CDR1 is MGHRA and CDR2 YSYEKL. The CDR3 runs to 13 residues. The DNA of the CDR3 is TGCGCGAGCGGGAGATCTAGCACAGATACGCAGTATTTT. It translates to CASGRSSTDTQYF.

The J gene is TRBJ2-7, the V gene TRBV5-1; TRBD2 aligns across 13 bases. From germline, CDR1 is SGHRS and CDR2 YFSETQ. The CDR3 has 16 residues. V gave up 4 bases and J gave up 6 bases; unmatched junction bases: 10. The CDR3 loop reads CASSPPRTSGSLEQYF. The CDR3 DNA reads as TGCGCCAGCAGCCCCCCCCGGACTAGCGGGAGTCTCGAGCAGTACTTC.

This clone was observed many times. The chain uses TRBV18 and TRBJ1-5; D uncertain. Per the germline V gene, CDR1 is KGHSH and CDR2 is LQKENI. With 3 bases removed from V and 0 bases from J, the gap between germline ends came to 15 bases. The CDR3 totals 17 residues. The CDR3 nucleotides read TGTGCCAGCTCACCTTTACCCTGGGGAACTAGCAATCAGCCCCAGCATTTT. Its protein is CASSPLPWGTSNQPQHF.

This clone was seen ten or more times. A much larger clone sits a single nucleotide away, making a read error possible. Distinct nucleotide sequences in the sample also encode this CDR3. This rearrangement joins TRBV24-1 to TRBJ1-2; D unclear. CDR1 is KGHDR and CDR2 is SFDVKD in the germline V gene. There are 11 residues in the CDR3. CDR3 amino acids: CATSVGYGYTF. The CDR3 DNA reads as TGTGCCACCAGTGTGGGCTATGGTTACACCTTC.

This chain connects TRBV11-2 to TRBJ2-7; 12 bases map to TRBD2. Trimming at V came to 4 bases and at J to 7 bases, leaving 8 bases not matched to a gene. Germline values: CDR1 SGHAT, CDR2 FQNNGV. CDR3 size: 15 residues. This CDR3 is CASSYLAGGKREQYV. CDR3 nucleotide sequence: TGTGCCAGCAGCTACCTAGCGGGAGGGAAGCGAGAGCAGTACGTC.

This clone was recorded at least ten times. The chain couples TRBV19 to TRBJ2-5, with 7 bases lining up with TRBD1. The V gene's germline CDR1 is LNHDA and CDR2 SQIVND (reference sequence). Germline trimming cut 4 bases from V and 5 bases from J; bases unmatched to any gene: 13. This CDR3 comprises 16 residues. The CDR3 loop is CASSNLPQGKGETQYF. CDR3 nucleotides: TGTGCCAGTAGTAACCTTCCACAGGGGAAGGGGGAGACCCAGTACTTC.

This clone was recorded at least ten times. The chain couples TRBV20-1 to TRBJ2-1; either TRBD1 or TRBD2 may fit D (5 bases each). Germline-derived CDR1 and CDR2 are DFQATT and SNEGSKA (reference sequence). V was cut by 5 bases and J by 0 bases, with 8 bases left in between. The CDR3 is 13 residues long. For the CDR3, the DNA is TGCAGTGCTGGGACCCCCTCCTACAATGAGCAGTTCTTC. Protein sequence: CSAGTPSYNEQFF.

The table lists this clone with many counts. The chain employs TRBV19 and TRBJ2-1; a weak D match, TRBD1 (5 bases). Germline V lookup: CDR1 LNHDA, CDR2 SQIVND (reference sequence). The CDR3 has 12 residues. V was trimmed by 3 bases and J by 10 bases, leaving 10 bases between them. The CDR3 DNA reads TGTGCCAGTAGTATTGGGGCCAGCGAGCAGTTCTTC. Encoded protein: CASSIGASEQFF. Filled out from reference TRBV19 and TRBJ2-1, the complete variable domain reads DGGITQSPKYLFRKEGQNVTLSCEQNLNHDAMYWYRQDPGQGLRLIYYSQIVNDFQKGDIAEGYSVSREKKESFPLTVTSAQKNPTAFYLCASSIGASEQFFGPGTRLTVL.

This clone was counted between two and nine times. A much larger clone differs from this one at a single base, so this may be a read error. This chain connects TRBV15 to TRBJ2-4; D is perhaps TRBD1 (6 bases). Germline loops: CDR1 LNHNV, CDR2 YYDKDF (reference sequence). Trimming took 5 bases from V and 6 from J, leaving 14 bases between them. This CDR3 is 14 amino acids long. The CDR3 DNA sequence: TGTGCCACCAGCGACAGGTTGATTGCAAACATTCAGTACTTC. Protein: CATSDRLIANIQYF. Based on the CDR3 plus reference TRBV15 and TRBJ2-4, the full variable domain is DAMVIQNPRYQVTQFGKPVTLSCSQTLNHNVMYWYQQKSSQAPKLLFHYYDKDFNNEADTPDNFQSRRPNTSFCFLDIRSPGLGDTAMYLCATSDRLIANIQYFGAGTRLSVL.